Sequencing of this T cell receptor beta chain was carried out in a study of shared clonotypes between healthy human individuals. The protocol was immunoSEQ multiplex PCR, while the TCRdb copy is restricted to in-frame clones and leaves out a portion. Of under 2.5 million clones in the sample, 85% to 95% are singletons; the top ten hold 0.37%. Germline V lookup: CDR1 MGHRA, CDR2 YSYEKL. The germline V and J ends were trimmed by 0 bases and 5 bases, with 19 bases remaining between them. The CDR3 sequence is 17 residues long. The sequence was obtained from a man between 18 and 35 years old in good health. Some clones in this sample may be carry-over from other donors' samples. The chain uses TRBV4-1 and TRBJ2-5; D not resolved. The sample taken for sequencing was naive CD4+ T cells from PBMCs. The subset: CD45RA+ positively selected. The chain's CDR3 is CASSQDRAVAFGETQYF. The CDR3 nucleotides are TGCGCCAGCAGCCAAGATCGGGCGGTTGCGTTCGGCGAGACCCAGTACTTC.